Listed here are 27 T cell receptor beta chains from one sample, sequenced in a study of T cells expressing NK-cell markers. TCRdb processed the 5' RACE reads again and assigns one entry to each CDR3 protein, with no DNA. This table holds some 460,000 distinct CDR3 sequences. The source material was blood T cells: a sorted CD56 or NKG2C T cell subset, CD4+ or CD8+ T cells, or bulk PBMC T cells (not recorded which). Every receptor here comes from a woman aged 50 to 60 in good health.

The chain employs TRBV25-1 and TRBJ2-7. The CDR3 is 11 amino acids. Germline CDR1 MGHDK, CDR2 SYGVNS. This CDR3 reads CASSTIYEQYF.

V is TRBV4-1 and J is TRBJ2-1; TCRdb indicates TRBD2, and absent DNA this call remains unverified. Germline lookup yields CDR1 MGHRA and CDR2 YSYEKL. The CDR3 is made up of 21 amino acids. CDR3 amino acids: CASSQVRRLAGTPSSYNEQFF.

V gene TRBV3-1 combines with J gene TRBJ1-4; TCRdb lists TRBD1, though no DNA is available to test this call. Per the germline V gene, CDR1 is LGHDT and CDR2 is YNNKEL (reference sequence). This CDR3 contains 14 residues. CDR3 loop: CASFSGGLGEKLFF.

V usage is TRBV5-1 and J usage is TRBJ2-1; TCRdb designates TRBD2, a call that cannot be tested without DNA. The CDR3 covers 20 residues. Germline V CDR1 and CDR2: SGHRS, YFSETQ. The CDR3 protein is CASSYAAWASGESSYNEQFF.

V usage is TRBV5-1 and J usage is TRBJ1-1; TCRdb names TRBD1, which stays unverified in the absence of DNA. CDR1 and CDR2 from the germline V gene are SGHRS and YFSETQ. This CDR3 has 14 residues. The CDR3: CASSPRTGQTEAFF.

The chain is built from TRBV15 and TRBJ1-1. This CDR3 region has 13 residues. In germline, CDR1 is LNHNV, CDR2 YYDKDF (reference sequence). The CDR3: CATSSPVDTEAFF.

The V gene is TRBV29-1, the J gene TRBJ2-2; TCRdb reports TRBD1, a call that lacks DNA to check it against. The CDR3 consists of 19 residues. Germline lookup yields CDR1 SQVTM and CDR2 ANQGSEA. The CDR3 sequence: CSVPVPLQGVLTNTGELFF.

The V gene is TRBV29-1, the J gene TRBJ2-7; TCRdb picks TRBD2, but there is no DNA to check that call. The CDR3 runs 15 residues. From germline, CDR1 is SQVTM and CDR2 ANQGSEA. The CDR3 protein is CSVVGPSVSSYEQYF.

This sequence joins TRBV5-1 and TRBJ1-4. CDR1 SGHRS and CDR2 YFSETQ come from the germline V gene. The CDR3 sequence is 15 residues long. The CDR3 reads CASSRGQGLNEKLFF.

The chain employs TRBV5-6 and TRBJ2-3. Germline CDR1 reads SGHDT; CDR2 reads YYEEEE. This CDR3 has 16 residues. The CDR3 sequence is CASSSGIRLATDTQYF.

V is TRBV7-9 and J is TRBJ1-2; TCRdb picks TRBD1, but there is no DNA to check that call. This CDR3 is built from 14 residues. Germline assignment: CDR1 SEHNR and CDR2 FQNEAQ (reference sequence). The CDR3 spells CASSSQGANYGYTF.

The chain uses TRBV4-2 and TRBJ1-2. Germline lookup yields CDR1 LGHNA and CDR2 YNFKEQ. This CDR3 is built from 13 residues. CDR3 protein: CASSQQDLYGYTF.

This chain joins TRBV11-2 and TRBJ2-3. Germline V gene sequence: CDR1 SGHAT, CDR2 FQNNGV. There are 13 residues in the CDR3. The CDR3 sequence: CASSLDLQAEEYF.

The chain carries TRBV12-3 or TRBV12-4 and TRBJ2-7; the D gene TCRdb calls, TRBD2, cannot be checked with no DNA. The CDR3 contains 14 residues. CDR3 region: CASSPGLAVYEQYF.

The chain carries TRBV7-9 and TRBJ2-5; as DNA is missing, the TRBD1 call by TCRdb cannot be tested. Germline V gene data show CDR1 as SEHNR and CDR2 as FQNEAQ (reference sequence). The CDR3 length is 16 residues. CDR3 region: CASSLATTRGQETQYF.

The chain has TRBV4-1 and TRBJ1-1; the TCRdb call, TRBD1, lacks DNA for checking. The CDR3 length is 17 residues. CDR1 is MGHRA and CDR2 is YSYEKL in the germline V gene. The CDR3: CASSQVAVRTANTEAFF.

The chain has TRBV12-3 or TRBV12-4 and TRBJ2-2; TCRdb returns TRBD2, unconfirmable since there is no DNA. This CDR3 contains 18 residues. The CDR3 loop is CASRGTSGRLEGTGELFF.

CDR3 protein: CASSPTEGTLSYNEQFF. This chain uses TRBV18 with TRBJ2-1. Germline V gene sequence: CDR1 KGHSH, CDR2 LQKENI. CDR3 length equals 17 residues.

V is TRBV3-1 and J is TRBJ2-2; TCRdb's D call of TRBD2 is untestable without DNA. CDR1 LGHDT and CDR2 YNNKEL come from the germline V gene (reference sequence). This CDR3 is 16 amino acids long. This chain's CDR3 is CASSQVGGSAAGELFF.

The chain is built from TRBV6-5 and TRBJ2-4; checking the TCRdb D call of TRBD1 is not possible without DNA. The CDR3 covers 14 residues. CDR1 is MNHEY and CDR2 is SVGAGI in the germline V gene. The CDR3 sequence: CASSFTTVGGIQYF.

The chain uses TRBV3-1 and TRBJ1-4; TCRdb lists TRBD1, though no DNA is available to test this call. The germline V gene has CDR1 LGHDT and CDR2 YNNKEL (reference sequence). The CDR3 extends over 12 amino acids. The CDR3 here is CASSQQGGELFF.

The chain combines TRBV5-1 with TRBJ1-1; the D gene TCRdb calls, TRBD1, cannot be checked with no DNA. The CDR3 extends over 11 amino acids. CDR1 and CDR2 (germline): SGHRS, YFSETQ. CDR3 region: CASTRTGEAFF.

This sequence joins TRBV10-3 and TRBJ2-5; TCRdb reports TRBD2, a call that lacks DNA to check it against. Germline V gene lookup returns CDR1 ENHRY and CDR2 SYGVKD. This CDR3 comprises 14 residues. The CDR3 loop is CAISLAGPQETQYF.

This rearrangement joins TRBV12-3 or TRBV12-4 to TRBJ2-5; TCRdb's D call of TRBD1 is untestable without DNA. The CDR3 has 15 amino acids. The CDR3 protein is CASSLVRGQSETQYF.

V and J are TRBV9 and TRBJ1-3; TCRdb reports TRBD1, a call that lacks DNA to check it against. Germline CDR1 reads SGDLS; CDR2 reads YYNGEE. The CDR3 loop spans 16 amino acids. CDR3 protein: CASSARQALGGNTIYF. The full variable domain, completed using reference TRBV9 and TRBJ1-3, is DSGVTQTPKHLITATGQRVTLRCSPRSGDLSVYWYQQSLDQGLQFLIQYYNGEERAKGNILERFSAQQFPDLHSELNLSSLELGDSALYFCASSARQALGGNTIYFGEGSWLTVV.

The rearrangement joins TRBV5-1 to TRBJ2-1; TCRdb picks TRBD2, but there is no DNA to check that call. From germline, CDR1 is SGHRS and CDR2 YFSETQ. This CDR3 is 15 amino acids long. CDR3 region: CASSLGRVAYNEQFF.

The J gene is TRBJ2-1, the V gene TRBV5-5; TCRdb's D call, TRBD1, is unchecked because there is no DNA. This CDR3 has 15 amino acids. Germline V CDR1 and CDR2: SGHKS, YYEKEE (reference sequence). CDR3 loop: CASGLVPGSYNEQFF. The full variable domain, with the rest looked up from reference TRBV5-5 and TRBJ2-1, is DAGVTQSPTHLIKTRGQQVTLRCSPISGHKSVSWYQQVLGQGPQFIFQYYEKEERGRGNFPDRFSARQFPNYSSELNVNALLLGDSALYLCASGLVPGSYNEQFFGPGTRLTVL.